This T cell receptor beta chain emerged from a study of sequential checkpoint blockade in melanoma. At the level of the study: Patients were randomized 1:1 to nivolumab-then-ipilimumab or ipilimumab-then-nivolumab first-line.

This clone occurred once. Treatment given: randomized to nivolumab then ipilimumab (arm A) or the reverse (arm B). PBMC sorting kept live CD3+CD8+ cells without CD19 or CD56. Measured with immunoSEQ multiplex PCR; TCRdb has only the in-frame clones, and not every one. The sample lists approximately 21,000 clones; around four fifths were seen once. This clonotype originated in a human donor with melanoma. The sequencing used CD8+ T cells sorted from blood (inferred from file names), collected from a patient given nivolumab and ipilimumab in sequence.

CDR3 in DNA: TGCGCCAGCAGCCAAGTAGTTAACTATGGCTACACCTTC. Residues: CASSQVVNYGYTF. The chain links TRBV4-3 to TRBJ1-2; D is ambiguous. Looked up from germline, CDR1 is LGHNA and CDR2 is YSLEER. Trimming shortened V by 1 base and J by 1 base, and 4 bases separated the two germline ends. The CDR3 contains 13 residues.